This T cell receptor (beta chain) was obtained from a study of graft-versus-host responses after intestinal transplantation. The wider study: Transplantation in recipients was multivisceral, liver-intestinal, or isolated intestinal. The whole recipient group had anti-thymocyte globulin induction followed by tacrolimus and steroids for around three years. Overall study findings and caveats: Recipient marrow harbored GvH clones, some of which surfaced first in ileum or blood.

On this clone itself: Its antigen is unknown.

The assay was immunoSEQ multiplex PCR, and TCRdb's table has in-frame clones only and misses some. The repertoire holds about 13,000 clones, 74% seen once, with less than 9.5% in the top ten. Tissue from the graft was processed to free its intraepithelial and lamina propria lymphocytes. CDR1 is SGHRS and CDR2 is YFSETQ in the germline V gene. The ends were cut back, 4 bases at V and 1 base at J, with 8 bases in the middle. The CDR3 is 13 residues long. The sequences come from ileum tissue, collected 16 days after intestinal transplant. The chain carries TRBV5-1 and TRBJ2-5; D is undetermined. The clonotype was recovered from a human patient who received an intestinal transplant, so some T cells may come from the graft donor. The CDR3, as DNA: TGCGCCAGCAGCGTTGCGCGCCAAGAGACCCAGTACTTC. It codes for CASSVARQETQYF. Supplemented by reference TRBV5-1 and TRBJ2-5, the full variable domain reads KAGVTQTPRYLIKTRGQQVTLSCSPISGHRSVSWYQQTPGQGLQFLFEYFSETQRNKGNFPGRFSGRQFSNSRSEMNVSTLELGDSALYLCASSVARQETQYFGPGTRLLVL.